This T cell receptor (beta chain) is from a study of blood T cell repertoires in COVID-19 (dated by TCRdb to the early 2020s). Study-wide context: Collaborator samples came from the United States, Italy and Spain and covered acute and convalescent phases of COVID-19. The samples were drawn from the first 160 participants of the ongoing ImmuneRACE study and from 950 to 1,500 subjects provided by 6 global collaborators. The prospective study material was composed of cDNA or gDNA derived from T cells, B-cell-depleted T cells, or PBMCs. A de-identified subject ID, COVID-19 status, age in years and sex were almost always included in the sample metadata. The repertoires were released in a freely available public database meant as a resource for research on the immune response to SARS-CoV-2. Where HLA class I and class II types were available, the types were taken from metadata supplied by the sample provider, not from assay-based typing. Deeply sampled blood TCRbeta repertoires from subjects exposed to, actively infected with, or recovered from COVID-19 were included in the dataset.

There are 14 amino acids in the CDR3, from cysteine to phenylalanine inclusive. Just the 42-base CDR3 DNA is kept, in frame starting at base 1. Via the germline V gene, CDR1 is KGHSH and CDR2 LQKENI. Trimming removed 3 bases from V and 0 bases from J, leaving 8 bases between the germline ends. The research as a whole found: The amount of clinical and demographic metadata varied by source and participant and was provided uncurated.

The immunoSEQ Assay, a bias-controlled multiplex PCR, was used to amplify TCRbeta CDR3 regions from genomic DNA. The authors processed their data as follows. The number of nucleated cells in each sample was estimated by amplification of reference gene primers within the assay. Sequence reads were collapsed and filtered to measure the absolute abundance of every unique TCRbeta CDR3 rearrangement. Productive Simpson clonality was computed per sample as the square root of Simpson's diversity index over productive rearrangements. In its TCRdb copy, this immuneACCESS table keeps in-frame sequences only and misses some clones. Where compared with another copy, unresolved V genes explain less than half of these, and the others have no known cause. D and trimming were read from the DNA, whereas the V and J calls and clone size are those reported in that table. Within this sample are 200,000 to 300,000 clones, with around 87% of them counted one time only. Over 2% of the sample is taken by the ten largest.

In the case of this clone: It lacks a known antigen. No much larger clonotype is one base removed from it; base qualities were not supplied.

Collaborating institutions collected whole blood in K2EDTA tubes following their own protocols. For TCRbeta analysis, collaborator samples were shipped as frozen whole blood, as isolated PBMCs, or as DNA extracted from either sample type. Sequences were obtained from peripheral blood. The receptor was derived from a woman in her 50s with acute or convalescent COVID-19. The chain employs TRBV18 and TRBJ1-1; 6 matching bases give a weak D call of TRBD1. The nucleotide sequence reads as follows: TGTGCCAGCTCACCGCGACAGGTGAACACTGAAGCTTTCTTT. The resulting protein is CASSPRQVNTEAFF.